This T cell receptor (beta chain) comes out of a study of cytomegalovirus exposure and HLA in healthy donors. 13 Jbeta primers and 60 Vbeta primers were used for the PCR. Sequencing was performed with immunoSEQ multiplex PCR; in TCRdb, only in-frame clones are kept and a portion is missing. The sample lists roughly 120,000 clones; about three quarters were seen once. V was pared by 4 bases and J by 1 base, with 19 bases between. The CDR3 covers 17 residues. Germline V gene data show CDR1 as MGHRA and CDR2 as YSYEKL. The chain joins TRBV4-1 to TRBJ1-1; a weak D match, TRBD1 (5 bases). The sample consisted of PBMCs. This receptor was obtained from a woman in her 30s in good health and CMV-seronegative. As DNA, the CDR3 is TGCGCCAGCAGCCGAAACCCCCTCCCCCAGGGGAACACTGAAGCTTTCTTT. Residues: CASSRNPLPQGNTEAFF.